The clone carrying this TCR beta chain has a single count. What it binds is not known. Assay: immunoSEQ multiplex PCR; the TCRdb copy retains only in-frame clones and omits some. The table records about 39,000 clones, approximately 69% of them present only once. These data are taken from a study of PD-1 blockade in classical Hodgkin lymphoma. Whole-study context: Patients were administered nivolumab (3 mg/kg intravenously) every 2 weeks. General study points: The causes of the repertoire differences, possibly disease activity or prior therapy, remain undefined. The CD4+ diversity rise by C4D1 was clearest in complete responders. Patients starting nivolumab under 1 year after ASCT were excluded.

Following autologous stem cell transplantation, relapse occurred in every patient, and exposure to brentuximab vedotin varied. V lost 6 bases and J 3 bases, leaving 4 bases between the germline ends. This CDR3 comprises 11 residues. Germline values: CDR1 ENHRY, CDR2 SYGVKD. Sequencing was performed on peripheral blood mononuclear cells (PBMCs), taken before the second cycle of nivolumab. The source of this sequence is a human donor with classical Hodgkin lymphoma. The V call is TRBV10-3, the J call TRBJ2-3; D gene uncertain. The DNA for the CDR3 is TGTGCCATCAGGGTTACAGATACGCAGTATTTT. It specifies CAIRVTDTQYF.